This T cell receptor (beta chain) emerged from a study of shared clonotypes between healthy human individuals. Study results and caveats: At large depth, rarefaction still showed sorted-subset sequencing to be incomplete. Generally, estimated richness proved larger in naive subsets than it did in memory subsets.

The table came from immunoSEQ multiplex PCR; TCRdb's copy has only in-frame clones and leaves some out. The sample records roughly 1,800,000 clones, 85% to 95% being singletons. About this clone: Its antigen is not identified. This CDR3 is also generated by other DNA sequences in the sample.

The CDR3 sequence is 12 residues long. The V gene's germline CDR1 is LNHDA and CDR2 SQIVND (reference sequence). V shed 7 bases, J shed 3 bases, and the junction held 2 bases outside the gene matches. The naive CD8 population came from CD45RO-negative cells selected for CCR7, without terminally differentiated effector memory CD45RA+ cells. The TCR originated in a man younger than 30 in good health. The specimen sequenced was naive CD8+ T cells sorted from blood. The chain carries TRBV19 and TRBJ2-7; 8 bases match TRBD2. The CDR3 loop is CASTGGGYEQYF. The CDR3 bases are TGTGCCAGTACCGGGGGGGGCTACGAGCAGTACTTC.